This note documents a single TCR beta chain sequence. Per the study methods: Reference gene primer amplification yielded estimated nucleated cell counts. TCRdb's table, derived via immunoSEQ multiplex PCR, lists solely in-frame clones and lacks some. V and J calls and clone size are those listed in that table; D and trimming were worked out from the DNA. The sample contains a few hundred thousand clones, about 85% of which appear only once. The record originates from a study of blood T cell repertoires in COVID-19. Study information: The study drew acute and convalescent COVID-19 samples from the United States, Italy and Spain.

Trimming removed 0 bases from V and 5 bases from J; junction bases left unmatched: 3. CDR3 length equals 14 residues. Germline V gives CDR1 MNHEY, CDR2 SVGAGI. This receptor was identified in a man younger than 45 who had recovered from COVID-19. The rearrangement links TRBV6-5 to TRBJ1-2, with 7 bases identical to TRBD1. The sequencing sample was made of peripheral blood. DNA for the CDR3: TGTGCCAGCAGTTACTCCTCAGGGGGTTATGGCTACACCTTC. Translated, it gives CASSYSSGGYGYTF.